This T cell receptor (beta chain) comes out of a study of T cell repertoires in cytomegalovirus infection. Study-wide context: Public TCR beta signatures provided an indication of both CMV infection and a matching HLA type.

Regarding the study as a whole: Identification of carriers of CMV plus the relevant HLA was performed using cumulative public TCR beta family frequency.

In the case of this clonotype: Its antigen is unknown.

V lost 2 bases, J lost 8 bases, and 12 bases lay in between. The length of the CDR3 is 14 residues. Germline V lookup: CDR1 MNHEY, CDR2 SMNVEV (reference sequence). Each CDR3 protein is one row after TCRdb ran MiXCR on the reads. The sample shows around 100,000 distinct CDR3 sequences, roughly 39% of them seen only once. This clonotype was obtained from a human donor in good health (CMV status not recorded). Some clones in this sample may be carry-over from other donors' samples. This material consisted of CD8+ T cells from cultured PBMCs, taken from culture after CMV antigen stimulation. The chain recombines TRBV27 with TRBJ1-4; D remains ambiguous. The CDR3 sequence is CASSLEGYQEKLFF. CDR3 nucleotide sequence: TGTGCCAGCAGTTTAGAGGGATACCAGGAAAAACTGTTTTTT. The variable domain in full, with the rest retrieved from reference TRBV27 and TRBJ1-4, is EAQVTQNPRYLITVTGKKLTVTCSQNMNHEYMSWYRQDPGLGLRQIYYSMNVEVTDKGDVPEGYKVSRKEKRNFPLILESPSPNQTSLYFCASSLEGYQEKLFFGSGTQLSVL.